These 27 T cell receptor beta chains were all obtained from the same sample, sequenced in a study of CD8 T cells in Susac syndrome. It was with random hexamers that 0.5 to 1 ug RNA was reverse transcribed. One entry per CDR3 protein, called by TCRdb with MiXCR from the immunoSEQ multiplex PCR reads. The repertoire holds about 130,000 distinct CDR3 sequences, 94% seen once, with 0.1% to 0.15% in the top ten. The sample consisted of CD4+ T cells from PBMCs. The source is a human donor with multiple sclerosis.

CDR3 nucleotides: TGTGCCAGCAGCCGGGACAGGAGCTCCTACGAGCAGTACTTC. Protein product: CASSRDRSSYEQYF. The J gene is TRBJ2-7, the V gene TRBV7-2; 8 nucleotides line up with TRBD1. Germline V gene data show CDR1 as SGHTA and CDR2 as FQGNSA. V lost 5 bases and J lost 0; bases outside the gene matches: 3. The CDR3 runs 14 residues.

The chain is built from TRBV6-5 and TRBJ1-1; 9 nucleotides agree with TRBD1. CDR1 MNHEY and CDR2 SVGAGI come from the germline V gene. V shed 6 bases and J 0 bases; nucleotides not matched to a gene: 5. This CDR3 is 15 amino acids long. Written as DNA, the CDR3 is TGTGCCAGCAGACTGACAGGGGGTTTGAACACTGAAGCTTTCTTT. This codes for CASRLTGGLNTEAFF.

This sequence joins TRBV29-1 and TRBJ1-4; 8 nucleotides line up with TRBD1. Germline V gives CDR1 SQVTM, CDR2 ANQGSEA. The ends lost 7 bases at V and 8 bases at J; junction bases unmatched: 6. CDR3 length equals 12 residues. CDR3 sequence: CSANRGSEKLFF. CDR3 sequence (DNA): TGCAGCGCAAACAGGGGGAGCGAAAAACTGTTTTTT.

This clonotype was recorded only once. The chain recombines TRBV2 with TRBJ1-2, with D uncertain. In germline, CDR1 is SNHLY, CDR2 FYNNEI. The V and J ends lost 8 bases and 7 bases respectively, with 23 bases between them. The CDR3 length is 15 residues. CDR3 sequence: CASAEGTETIGGYTF. The CDR3 DNA follows: TGTGCCAGCGCCGAGGGAACAGAAACTATTGGTGGCTACACCTTC.

Only one count was recorded for this clonotype. The V gene is TRBV5-4, the J gene TRBJ1-1; D ambiguous. The germline CDR1 and CDR2 sequences are SGHNT and YYREEE (reference sequence). This CDR3 is built from 18 residues. Trimming took off 0 bases at V and 1 base at J, with 19 bases between the two ends. CDR3 sequence: CASSLGGGALSGNTEAFF. The CDR3 region has the DNA TGTGCCAGCAGCTTGGGAGGAGGAGCGCTCTCCGGGAACACTGAAGCTTTCTTT.

This chain uses TRBV4-2 with TRBJ2-7; TRBD2 aligns across 12 bases. Trimming removed 0 bases from V and 2 bases from J; junction bases left unmatched: 5. CDR3 length: 17 residues. From germline, CDR1 is LGHNA and CDR2 YNFKEQ. The CDR3 DNA follows: TGTGCCAGCAGCCAAGATGAGCCTAGCGGGAGGGCCTACGAGCAGTACTTC. It yields the protein CASSQDEPSGRAYEQYF.

J is TRBJ2-1 and V is TRBV2; possibly TRBD2 for D (6 bases). Trimming shortened V by 6 bases and J by 3 bases, and 9 bases separated the two germline ends. The CDR3 covers 13 residues. Germline CDR1 reads SNHLY; CDR2 reads FYNNEI. In DNA, the CDR3 is TGTGCCAGCAGGGAGGGGCTCTACAATGAGCAGTTCTTC. Encoded protein: CASREGLYNEQFF.

This sequence joins TRBV12-3 or TRBV12-4 and TRBJ1-2; 7 bases are a match to TRBD1. Trimming at V came to 2 bases and at J to 0 bases, leaving 9 bases not matched to a gene. The CDR3 is made up of 17 amino acids. CDR3 amino acids: CASSLWQGGRANYGYTF. In DNA, the CDR3 is TGTGCCAGCAGTTTATGGCAGGGGGGCCGAGCTAACTATGGCTACACCTTC.

The chain links TRBV20-1 to TRBJ2-1, with D perhaps matching TRBD1 (6 bases). Trimming took 6 bases from V and 10 from J, leaving 10 bases between them. CDR1 and CDR2 from the germline V gene are DFQATT and SNEGSKA (reference sequence). This CDR3 is 10 amino acids long. The CDR3: CSAMRGEQFF. CDR3 nucleotides: TGCAGTGCCATGAGGGGGGAGCAGTTCTTC.

The chain is built from TRBV20-1 and TRBJ2-3; 8 bases are a match to TRBD1. In germline, CDR1 is DFQATT, CDR2 SNEGSKA (reference sequence). Unmatched junction bases numbered 5, after V lost 5 bases and J lost 4 bases. The length of the CDR3 is 13 residues. The CDR3, as DNA: TGCAGTGCTCCCGGACAGGGCCCAGATACGCAGTATTTT. It translates to CSAPGQGPDTQYF.

The chain links TRBV5-1 to TRBJ1-1; 8 bases are a match to TRBD1. The CDR3 is 14 residues long. J lost 5 bases, V lost 6 bases, and 9 bases had no gene match. Germline values: CDR1 SGHRS, CDR2 YFSETQ. CDR3 loop: CASTMDRAVTEAFF. CDR3 in DNA: TGCGCCAGCACTATGGACAGGGCGGTAACTGAAGCTTTCTTT.

The chain employs TRBV5-1 and TRBJ1-1; TRBD1 matches at 7 bases. The V gene's germline CDR1 is SGHRS and CDR2 YFSETQ. CDR3 size: 16 residues. Unmatched junction bases numbered 10, after V lost 4 bases and J lost 1 base. The CDR3 loop is CASSPRQGLWNTEAFF. DNA of the CDR3: TGCGCCAGCAGCCCAAGACAGGGCCTTTGGAACACTGAAGCTTTCTTT.

The gene calls are TRBV4-3 and TRBJ2-7, with 7 bases that match TRBD2. V lost 1 base to trimming and J lost 2 bases; unmatched junction nucleotides: 5. The germline gives CDR1 LGHNA, CDR2 YSLEER. The CDR3 runs 15 residues. As DNA, the CDR3 is TGCGCCAGCAGCCAAGCACCAGCGGGAACCTACGAGCAGTACTTC. This codes for CASSQAPAGTYEQYF.

The chain links TRBV15 to TRBJ1-4; D gene unclear. Between the trimmed V and J ends, which lost 8 bases and 7 bases, there was a span of 17 bases. Germline V CDR1 and CDR2: LNHNV, YYDKDF (reference sequence). The CDR3 has 14 residues. The CDR3 sequence is CATQRSSQVEKLFF. In nucleotides, the CDR3 is TGTGCCACCCAAAGGTCCTCCCAGGTTGAAAAACTGTTTTTT.

In its sample, this clonotype was seen once. This chain joins TRBV9 and TRBJ1-2; D is perhaps TRBD1 (5 bases). Germline loops: CDR1 SGDLS, CDR2 YYNGEE. CDR3 size: 18 residues. Trimming shortened V by 1 base and J by 4 bases, and 23 bases separated the two germline ends. This CDR3 reads CASSVNPTRGATGYGYTF. CDR3 coding DNA: TGTGCCAGCAGCGTAAACCCTACTAGGGGCGCAACGGGCTATGGCTACACCTTC. Using reference TRBV9 and TRBJ1-2 for the parts outside the CDR3, the full variable domain is DSGVTQTPKHLITATGQRVTLRCSPRSGDLSVYWYQQSLDQGLQFLIQYYNGEERAKGNILERFSAQQFPDLHSELNLSSLELGDSALYFCASSVNPTRGATGYGYTFGSGTRLTVV.

J is TRBJ2-1 and V is TRBV3-1, with D perhaps being TRBD1 or TRBD2 (5 bases each). The length of the CDR3 is 18 residues. Germline V lookup: CDR1 LGHDT, CDR2 YNNKEL (reference sequence). V lost 0 bases to trimming and J lost 7 bases, with 22 bases between them. CDR3 protein: CASSQEGIRVGVVNEQFF. In DNA form, the CDR3 reads TGTGCCAGCAGCCAAGAGGGCATCAGGGTGGGAGTGGTAAATGAGCAGTTCTTC.

This chain links TRBV6-5 with TRBJ2-7; 7 bases are a match to TRBD2. After removal of 0 bases from V and 9 bases from J, the junction contained 11 bases not matched to a gene. CDR3 size: 15 residues. Germline CDR1 and CDR2: MNHEY and SVGAGI. The CDR3: CASSYSNRREWAQYF. The CDR3 coding sequence is TGTGCCAGCAGTTACTCGAATCGGCGGGAGTGGGCGCAGTACTTC.

The gene calls are TRBV2 and TRBJ2-7; a weak D match, TRBD2 (5 bases). V lost 5 bases and J 6 bases, leaving 11 bases between the germline ends. The CDR3 loop spans 12 amino acids. Per the germline V gene, CDR1 is SNHLY and CDR2 is FYNNEI. CDR3 sequence (DNA): TGTGCCAGCAGTTACCACAGCGGCGAGCAGTACTTC. Amino acids: CASSYHSGEQYF.

The rearrangement joins TRBV30 to TRBJ1-6, with 10 bases aligning to TRBD1. The junction had 2 bases not matched to a gene; V was cut back by 5 bases and J by 7 bases. CDR3 size: 13 residues. Germline V gene data show CDR1 as GTSNPN and CDR2 as SVGIG (reference sequence). CDR3 residues: CAWAGQGNSPLHF. Here the CDR3 DNA reads TGTGCCTGGGCGGGACAGGGGAATTCACCCCTCCACTTT.

The genes are TRBV30 and TRBJ2-2; no clear D. Between the trimmed V and J ends, which lost 1 base and 3 bases, there was a span of 6 bases. Germline CDR1 GTSNPN, CDR2 SVGIG (reference sequence). This CDR3 has 13 residues. The CDR3 reads CAWSDSDTGELFF. CDR3 coding DNA: TGTGCCTGGAGTGACTCGGACACCGGGGAGCTGTTTTTT.

The chain has TRBV2 and TRBJ2-3, with 8 bases lining up with TRBD2. Germline V gene data show CDR1 as SNHLY and CDR2 as FYNNEI. Trimming took 9 bases from V and 6 from J; bases not matched to a gene: 14. The CDR3 has 15 residues. The CDR3 DNA reads TGTGCCAGTTCCCTTAGCGGGATGCGTTTCGATACGCAGTATTTT. Its protein product is CASSLSGMRFDTQYF. The variable domain in full, completed from reference TRBV2 and TRBJ2-3, reads EPEVTQTPSHQVTQMGQEVILRCVPISNHLYFYWYRQILGQKVEFLVSFYNNEISEKSEIFDDQFSVERPDGSNFTLKIRSTKLEDSAMYFCASSLSGMRFDTQYFGPGTRLTVL.

The rearrangement uses TRBV12-3 or TRBV12-4 and TRBJ2-1; D unresolved. V was shortened by 2 bases and J by 9 bases, with 11 bases between the two germline ends. This CDR3 region has 13 residues. This CDR3 reads CASSLSGSTEQFF. The DNA of the CDR3 is TGTGCCAGCAGTTTATCTGGCTCCACTGAGCAGTTCTTC.

The chain carries TRBV5-1 and TRBJ1-2; D unresolved. Between the trimmed V and J ends, which lost 0 bases and 2 bases, there was a span of 8 bases. There are 14 residues in the CDR3. CDR1 and CDR2 from the germline V gene are SGHRS and YFSETQ. CDR3 region: CASSLVPANYGYTF. In DNA, the CDR3 is TGCGCCAGCAGCTTGGTTCCAGCGAACTATGGCTACACCTTC. Looking up the rest from reference TRBV5-1 and TRBJ1-2 gives the full variable domain: KAGVTQTPRYLIKTRGQQVTLSCSPISGHRSVSWYQQTPGQGLQFLFEYFSETQRNKGNFPGRFSGRQFSNSRSEMNVSTLELGDSALYLCASSLVPANYGYTFGSGTRLTVV.

The rearrangement joins TRBV7-9 to TRBJ2-5, with a tentative D call TRBD2 (5 bases). CDR3 size: 11 residues. V was cut by 8 bases and J by 11 bases, with 15 bases left in between. CDR1 SEHNR and CDR2 FQNEAQ come from the germline V gene (reference sequence). The CDR3 DNA reads as TGTGCCAGCCAACCTGGGGAGCTTCAGTACTTC. Its protein product is CASQPGELQYF.

This chain joins TRBV9 and TRBJ2-5, with D maybe TRBD2 (5 bases). The CDR3 has 15 amino acids. V was trimmed by 4 bases and J by 7 bases, leaving 20 bases between them. Germline values: CDR1 SGDLS, CDR2 YYNGEE. The CDR3 reads CASSTSSAVARTQYF. The CDR3 region has the DNA TGTGCCAGCAGCACCAGTTCCGCGGTAGCGCGGACCCAGTACTTC.

This CDR3 reads CASSQEFGGSYGYTF. The CDR3 DNA follows: TGTGCCAGCAGCCAAGAGTTTGGGGGTTCCTATGGCTACACCTTC. The V call is TRBV3-1, the J call TRBJ1-2; possible D gene TRBD1, 5 bases. Trimming cost V 0 bases and J 4 bases, with 12 bases left between them. Per the germline V gene, CDR1 is LGHDT and CDR2 is YNNKEL (reference sequence). The CDR3 is 15 amino acids.

V gene TRBV20-1 combines with J gene TRBJ1-1; D possibly corresponds to TRBD1 (5 bases). Germline loops: CDR1 DFQATT, CDR2 SNEGSKA (reference sequence). V lost 6 bases, J lost 5 bases, and 28 bases lay in between. This CDR3 is built from 17 residues. The CDR3 DNA reads as TGCAGTGCCCGCAGGGCCGGGACTACGAACTCGAGGACTGAAGCTTTCTTT. This sequence encodes CSARRAGTTNSRTEAFF.